This TCR beta chain is drawn from a study of human thymus T cells. Broader study findings: It looked as if thymic and blood repertoires used V and J genes in a biased way. Highly overlapping thymic repertoires in unrelated individuals were reported by related research.

Points on this clone: Its antigen is still unknown.

Libraries were prepared by immunoSEQ multiplex PCR; TCRdb keeps only in-frame clonotypes and omits some of them. Here the sample spans some 120,000 clones, around 95% being singletons. The J segment lost 1 base and the V segment lost 8 bases, leaving 7 bases of the junction unmatched. This CDR3 spans 14 amino acids. Germline loops: CDR1 MNHEY, CDR2 SMNVEV (reference sequence). Resections from corrective heart surgery provided thymus tissue. Infants, healthy and Finnish, who were having corrective surgery for congenital heart defects served as donors. This TCR came from a boy younger than two with a congenital heart defect but otherwise immunologically healthy. This chain uses TRBV27 with TRBJ2-7; the match to TRBD2 covers 8 bases. Material for sequencing was thymus tissue. CDR3 loop: CASGLAGRSYEQYF. DNA of the CDR3: TGTGCCAGCGGGTTAGCGGGGCGATCCTACGAGCAGTACTTC.